The next 31 T cell receptor beta chains were all read from a single sample in a study of regulatory T cells in long-lasting Graves disease. Construction of TCR beta libraries relied on iRepertoire HTBI primers and on Arm-PCR targeting CDR3 regions. TCRdb reanalysed the multiplex PCR reads using MiXCR and keeps one entry per CDR3 protein. The sample records roughly 400,000 distinct CDR3 sequences, around 23% being singletons. Time point of the sample: persistent/refractory GD, antithyroid drugs over 5 years with positive TRAb. Preparation of the TCR library used RNA extracted from PBMCs. The sample consisted of peripheral blood mononuclear cells (PBMCs), taken when the disease was refractory, from a patient treated with antithyroid drugs. These receptors came from a female donor with Graves disease.

This clonotype was picked up many times. The genes are TRBV20-1 and TRBJ2-7; D gene uncertain. The V end was cut by 6 bases, the J end by 4 bases, with 10 bases between. CDR1 DFQATT and CDR2 SNEGSKA come from the germline V gene (reference sequence). The CDR3 runs 11 residues. The CDR3 sequence: CSAVGGYEQYF. The CDR3 DNA reads as TGCAGTGCCGTCGGTGGGTACGAGCAGTACTTC.

This clonotype was seen a handful of times. The V gene is TRBV12-3 or TRBV12-4, the J gene TRBJ1-1, with D perhaps TRBD1 (6 bases). The CDR3 spans 16 residues. V was pared by 0 bases and J by 1 base, with 12 bases between. The CDR3 spells CASSLAPRGGNTEAFF. CDR3 DNA: TGTGCCAGCAGTTTAGCCCCCAGGGGCGGGAACACTGAAGCTTTCTTT.

This clonotype was counted ten times or more. The chain uses TRBV30 and TRBJ2-5; 9 bases align to TRBD1. Germline V gene data show CDR1 as GTSNPN and CDR2 as SVGIG (reference sequence). The CDR3 runs 13 residues. Trimming at V came to 8 bases and at J to 5 bases, leaving 9 bases not matched to a gene. CDR3 protein: CAGTGGRRETQYF. CDR3 coding DNA: TGTGCCGGCACAGGGGGCCGGCGGGAGACCCAGTACTTC.

This chain links TRBV5-6 with TRBJ2-2; D remains ambiguous. The germline V gene encodes CDR1 SGHDT and CDR2 YYEEEE. The CDR3 has 17 amino acids. V shed 1 base and J shed 0 bases, with 13 bases lying between them. CDR3 in DNA: TGTGCCAGCAGCTTGTTTTTGTCCCTCTCGAACACCGGGGAGCTGTTTTTT. Encoded protein: CASSLFLSLSNTGELFF.

This clonotype was counted many times. J is TRBJ2-2 and V is TRBV29-1; D is uncertain. The germline gives CDR1 SQVTM, CDR2 ANQGSEA. CDR3 length: 13 amino acids. The V end lost 3 bases, the J end lost 5 bases, and 10 bases lay between the germline ends. The DNA for the CDR3 is TGCAGCGTTGACGGGCGAGGTACCGGGGAGCTGTTTTTT. This codes for CSVDGRGTGELFF.

This clonotype was seen many times. This chain connects TRBV2 to TRBJ1-4; 7 bases are a match to TRBD1. The trim removed 0 bases at V and 6 bases at J, leaving 7 bases unmatched. Germline V gene sequence: CDR1 SNHLY, CDR2 FYNNEI. The CDR3 sequence is 16 residues long. Here the CDR3 reads CASSEARGTAYEKLFF. CDR3 nucleotides: TGTGCCAGCAGTGAAGCGCGGGGGACAGCTTATGAAAAACTGTTTTTT.

V gene TRBV10-1 combines with J gene TRBJ2-4; 7 bases map to TRBD2. The CDR3 covers 15 residues. Germline-derived CDR1 and CDR2 are WNHNN and SYGVQD (reference sequence). Germline trimming cut 6 bases from V and 6 bases from J; bases unmatched to any gene: 11. The CDR3 DNA follows: TGCGCCAGCAGCACCGGGACTACGATTTCAAACATTCAGTACTTC. It specifies CASSTGTTISNIQYF.

Ten or more counts support this clonotype. The CDR3 bases are TGTGCCAGCAGTGTCCAGGGAGAGCAGTACTTC. Its protein is CASSVQGEQYF. The chain uses TRBV28 and TRBJ2-7, with TRBD1 as a possible D gene (5 bases). The germline V gene has CDR1 MDHEN and CDR2 SYDVKM. CDR3 length: 11 residues. Trimming cost V 5 bases and J 7 bases, with 9 bases left between them.

This clonotype was counted at least ten times. The V call is TRBV6-1, the J call TRBJ1-3; the D gene is possibly TRBD1 (6 bases). V lost 0 bases and J 5 bases, leaving 17 bases between the germline ends. CDR1 and CDR2 from the germline V gene are MNHNS and SASEGT. CDR3 length: 17 amino acids. The CDR3 sequence: CASSEAFRGQGRNTIYF. In DNA, the CDR3 is TGTGCCAGCAGTGAAGCTTTTCGGGGCCAGGGGCGAAACACCATATATTTT.

With respect to this clonotype: The junction does not match germline at one end; this may be a read error. The gene calls are TRBV4-1 and TRBJ1-2, with D perhaps TRBD1 (5 bases). Germline CDR1 is MGHRA and CDR2 is YSYEKL. CDR3 length equals 14 residues. DNA for the CDR3: TGTGCCAGCAGTCAAGGGGCCCCGGAGTATGGCTACACCTTC. This sequence encodes CASSQGAPEYGYTF.

This clonotype was observed a few times. V gene TRBV5-4 combines with J gene TRBJ1-6; D possibly corresponds to TRBD1 (6 bases). The V end lost 4 bases, the J end lost 7 bases, and 18 bases lay between the germline ends. The CDR3 has 16 amino acids. Germline CDR1 reads SGHNT; CDR2 reads YYREEE (reference sequence). As DNA, the CDR3 is TGTGCCAGCAGCCTCCAGAAACAGGGAACGAATTCACCCCTCCACTTT. This translates into CASSLQKQGTNSPLHF.

This chain uses TRBV6-1 with TRBJ2-5; D is uncertain. The end of the DNA aligns better with TRBJ2-1, so the J call may be wrong. This CDR3 has 16 amino acids. CDR1 MNHNS and CDR2 SASEGT come from the germline V gene. CDR3 coding DNA: TGTGCCAGCAGTGAACCCAGTAGAACGGTCGGCAATGAGCAGTTCTTC. Translating it yields CASSEPSRTVGNEQFF.

Ten or more counts support this clonotype. Here the CDR3 DNA reads TGTGCCAGCAGCGTAGGGTCGGGGACAGGCCAGCCCCAGCATTTT. This sequence encodes CASSVGSGTGQPQHF. The V call is TRBV9, the J call TRBJ1-5; 8 nucleotides align to TRBD1. V dropped 0 bases and J dropped 7; count of bases not matched to a gene: 6. The germline gives CDR1 SGDLS, CDR2 YYNGEE. This CDR3 has 15 residues.

With regard to this clonotype: One end of the junction is discordant with germline, which a read error may explain. This chain uses TRBV11-2 with TRBJ2-3; possible D gene TRBD2, 6 bases. The germline gives CDR1 SGHAT, CDR2 FQNNGV. This CDR3 is built from 16 residues. The CDR3 nucleotides read TGTGCCGGCAGCTCCCTTCAGCGGGTTAGCACAGATACGCAGTATTTT. Its protein product is CAGSSLQRVSTDTQYF.

This clonotype was found a few times. The J gene is TRBJ2-2, the V gene TRBV29-1; D is perhaps TRBD2 (5 bases). V lost 7 bases and J lost 6, with 12 bases in between. The germline gives CDR1 SQVTM, CDR2 ANQGSEA. The length of the CDR3 is 12 residues. In DNA, the CDR3 is TGCAGCGCCTTAGGGAGATCCGGGGAGCTGTTTTTT. Protein: CSALGRSGELFF.

This clonotype showed up many times. This chain links TRBV2 with TRBJ2-7; D might be TRBD1 (5 bases). Germline CDR1 SNHLY, CDR2 FYNNEI. Deletions cut 8 bases from V and 2 bases from J, with 10 bases between. This CDR3 spans 12 amino acids. As DNA, the CDR3 is TGTGCCAGCGTCCAGGACACCTACGAGCAGTACTTC. Its protein product is CASVQDTYEQYF.

This clonotype occurred many times. The chain combines TRBV6-2 or TRBV6-3 with TRBJ2-7; TRBD2 agrees at 11 bases. The length of the CDR3 is 13 residues. Per germline, CDR1 MNHEY and CDR2 SVGEGT. Trimming at V came to 8 bases and at J to 6 bases, leaving 6 bases not matched to a gene. The CDR3 nucleotides are TGTGCCAGCTTGTCTAGCGGGAGGCCCGAGCAGTACTTC. As protein: CASLSSGRPEQYF.

This clonotype was counted between two and nine times. A much larger clone lies a single base off, so this may be a read error. V is TRBV6-9 and J is TRBJ2-2, with 7 bases that match TRBD1. J gave up 1 base and V 4 bases, and 3 bases lay outside the gene matches. Germline-derived CDR1 and CDR2 are MNHGY and SVAAGI. CDR3 size: 15 residues. The CDR3 here is CASSSGTVNTGELFF. In nucleotides, the CDR3 is TGTGCCAGCAGTTCTGGGACAGTGAACACCGGGGAGCTGTTTTTT.

V gene TRBV30 combines with J gene TRBJ1-5, with D possibly TRBD1 on 5 matching bases. CDR3 length: 15 residues. The V gene's germline CDR1 is GTSNPN and CDR2 SVGIG (reference sequence). Trimming took off 4 bases at V and 5 bases at J, with 18 bases between the two ends. In DNA, the CDR3 is TGTGCCTGGACTCAGACACTCGAAGGGGATCAGCCCCAGCATTTT. This codes for CAWTQTLEGDQPQHF.

This clonotype has a count of ten or more. This chain connects TRBV28 to TRBJ2-2; 7 bases align to TRBD2. CDR1 MDHEN and CDR2 SYDVKM come from the germline V gene. Losses at the gene ends were 5 bases for V and 4 bases for J; bases not matched to a gene: 4. The CDR3 loop spans 14 amino acids. Here the CDR3 reads CASSGDYPTGELFF. The CDR3 region has the DNA TGTGCCAGCAGTGGGGACTACCCCACCGGGGAGCTGTTTTTT.

Many counts were recorded for this clonotype. CDR3 amino acids: CASSETPGGGYEQYF. For the CDR3, the DNA is TGTGCCAGCAGTGAAACGCCCGGGGGCGGGTACGAGCAGTACTTC. The V call is TRBV2, the J call TRBJ2-7; D may correspond to TRBD1 or TRBD2 (6 bases each). The CDR3 contains 15 residues. Looked up from germline, CDR1 is SNHLY and CDR2 is FYNNEI. V shed 2 bases and J shed 4 bases, with 15 bases lying between them. Complete variable domain (other parts from reference TRBV2 and TRBJ2-7): EPEVTQTPSHQVTQMGQEVILRCVPISNHLYFYWYRQILGQKVEFLVSFYNNEISEKSEIFDDQFSVERPDGSNFTLKIRSTKLEDSAMYFCASSETPGGGYEQYFGPGTRLTVT.

Only a few counts were recorded for this clonotype. The CDR3 spells CASVGADRKKWIREELFF. The CDR3 nucleotides read TGTGCCAGCGTCGGAGCCGACAGGAAGAAGTGGATCAGGGAGGAGCTGTTTTTT. V usage is TRBV6-1 and J usage is TRBJ2-2, with D perhaps matching TRBD1 (6 bases). The ends were cut back, 8 bases at V and 10 bases at J, with 32 bases in the middle. The CDR3 spans 18 residues. Germline V gives CDR1 MNHNS, CDR2 SASEGT.

A remark on this clonotype: Lacking the conserved final phenylalanine or tryptophan, this CDR3 likely reflects a read error. The CDR3 coding sequence is TGTGCCAGCAGCCACGGCGGGGAGCTGTTTTGT. This codes for CASSHGGELFC. The V call is TRBV3-1, the J call TRBJ2-2; D is unclear. The CDR3 totals 11 residues. The germline V gene has CDR1 LGHDT and CDR2 YNNKEL (reference sequence). Trimming took off 3 bases at V and 7 bases at J, with 3 bases between the two ends.

Many counts were recorded for this clonotype. This chain joins TRBV11-2 and TRBJ1-2; no firm D call. Trimming took off 9 bases at V and 8 bases at J, with 13 bases between the two ends. There are 11 residues in the CDR3. Germline V gives CDR1 SGHAT, CDR2 FQNNGV. CDR3 DNA sequence: TGTGCCAGTAATAAGAACGAAGGCTACACCTTC. Protein: CASNKNEGYTF.

V usage is TRBV19 and J usage is TRBJ2-2, with D tentatively TRBD2 (5 bases). The V and J ends lost 7 bases and 4 bases respectively, with 16 bases between them. The CDR3 runs to 15 residues. Germline lookup yields CDR1 LNHDA and CDR2 SQIVND (reference sequence). The CDR3 DNA reads as TGTGCCAGTATTTCGGCTAGCACTCTCACCGGGGAGCTGTTTTTT. It codes for CASISASTLTGELFF.

Ten or more counts support this clonotype. The CDR3 DNA follows: TGTGCCAGCAGTTTCCGGGACAGGGTAAATTACGAGCAGTACTTC. Its translation is CASSFRDRVNYEQYF. V is TRBV27 and J is TRBJ2-7; TRBD1 aligns across 9 bases. This CDR3 region has 15 residues. The J segment lost 4 bases and the V segment lost 3 bases, leaving 7 bases of the junction unmatched. Germline V gene sequence: CDR1 MNHEY, CDR2 SMNVEV (reference sequence).

At least ten counts were recorded for this clonotype. The chain has TRBV27 and TRBJ1-5; D uncertain. Trimming stripped 7 bases from V and 1 base from J, with 14 bases between. Germline CDR1 MNHEY, CDR2 SMNVEV (reference sequence). The CDR3 length is 15 residues. The chain's CDR3 is CASIRVHLSNQPQHF. Written as DNA, the CDR3 is TGTGCCAGCATCCGGGTACACCTCAGCAATCAGCCCCAGCATTTT.

This clonotype was seen at least ten times. This CDR3 is CASSSWDNTGELFF. CDR3 coding DNA: TGTGCCAGCAGTTCGTGGGATAACACCGGGGAGCTGTTTTTT. The rearrangement joins TRBV25-1 to TRBJ2-2; D is undetermined. CDR3 length: 14 amino acids. The germline V and J ends were trimmed by 5 bases and 2 bases, with 9 bases remaining between them. The germline V gene has CDR1 MGHDK and CDR2 SYGVNS.

This clonotype showed up just a few times. This chain connects TRBV5-5 to TRBJ1-1; D is unclear. V lost 0 bases and J 10 bases, leaving 10 bases between the germline ends. This CDR3 region has 12 residues. The V gene's germline CDR1 is SGHKS and CDR2 YYEKEE (reference sequence). The CDR3 bases are TGTGCCAGCAGCTTGGCCGGGGAGGGAGCTTTCTTT. Translated, it gives CASSLAGEGAFF.

This clonotype occurred many times. This chain connects TRBV28 to TRBJ2-5; D not certain. There are 14 residues in the CDR3. V was trimmed by 1 base and J by 4 bases, leaving 10 bases between them. CDR1 and CDR2 from the germline V gene are MDHEN and SYDVKM. The CDR3 spells CASSLLGDAETQYF. For the CDR3, the DNA is TGTGCCAGCAGTTTATTAGGTGACGCAGAGACCCAGTACTTC.

The genes are TRBV9 and TRBJ1-5, with D possibly matching TRBD1 (5 bases). Germline assignment: CDR1 SGDLS and CDR2 YYNGEE. The CDR3 loop spans 16 amino acids. V was clipped by 0 bases and J by 0 bases, with 10 bases between them. Here the CDR3 DNA reads TGTGCCAGCAGCGTAGGGGGGGACTATAGCAATCAGCCCCAGCATTTT. This sequence encodes CASSVGGDYSNQPQHF.